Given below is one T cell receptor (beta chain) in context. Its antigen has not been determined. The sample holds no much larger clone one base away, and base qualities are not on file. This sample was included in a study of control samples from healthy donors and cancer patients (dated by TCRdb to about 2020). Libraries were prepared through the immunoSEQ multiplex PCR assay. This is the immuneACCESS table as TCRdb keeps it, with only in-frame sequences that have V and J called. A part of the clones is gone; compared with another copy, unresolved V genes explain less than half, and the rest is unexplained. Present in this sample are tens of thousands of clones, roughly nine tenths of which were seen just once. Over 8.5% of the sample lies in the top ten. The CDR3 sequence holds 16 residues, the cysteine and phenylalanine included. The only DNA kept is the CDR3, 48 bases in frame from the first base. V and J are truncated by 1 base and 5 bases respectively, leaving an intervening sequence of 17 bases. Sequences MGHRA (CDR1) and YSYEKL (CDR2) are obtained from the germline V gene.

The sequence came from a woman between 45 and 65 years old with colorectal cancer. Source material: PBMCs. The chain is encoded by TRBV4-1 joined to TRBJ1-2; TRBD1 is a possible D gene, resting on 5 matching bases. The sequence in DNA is TGCGCCAGCAGCCAAGGGTCCTCACAGGTCACATATGGCTACACCTTC. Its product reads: CASSQGSSQVTYGYTF.